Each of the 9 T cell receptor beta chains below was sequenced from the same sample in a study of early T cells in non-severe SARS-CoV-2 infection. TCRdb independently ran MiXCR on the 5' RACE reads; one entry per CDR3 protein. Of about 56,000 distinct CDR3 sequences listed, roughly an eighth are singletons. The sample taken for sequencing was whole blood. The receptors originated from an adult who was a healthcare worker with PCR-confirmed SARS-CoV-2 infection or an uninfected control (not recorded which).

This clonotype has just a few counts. DNA for the CDR3: TGCAGTGCTACCTCTCCCCAGGGAGCAAGGTTTGATACGCAGTATTTT. Translation: CSATSPQGARFDTQYF. The chain couples TRBV20-1 to TRBJ2-3, with D perhaps being TRBD1 or TRBD2 (5 bases each). V was shortened by 4 bases and J by 6 bases, with 23 bases between the two germline ends. Germline lookup yields CDR1 DFQATT and CDR2 SNEGSKA (reference sequence). The CDR3 sequence is 16 residues long.

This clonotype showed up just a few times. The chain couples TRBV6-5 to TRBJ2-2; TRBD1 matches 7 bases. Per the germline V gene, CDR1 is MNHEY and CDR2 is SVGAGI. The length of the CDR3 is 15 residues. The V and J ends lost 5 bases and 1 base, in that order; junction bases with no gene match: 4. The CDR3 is CASSQGDRNTGELFF. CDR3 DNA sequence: TGTGCCAGCAGTCAAGGGGACAGGAACACCGGGGAGCTGTTTTTT.

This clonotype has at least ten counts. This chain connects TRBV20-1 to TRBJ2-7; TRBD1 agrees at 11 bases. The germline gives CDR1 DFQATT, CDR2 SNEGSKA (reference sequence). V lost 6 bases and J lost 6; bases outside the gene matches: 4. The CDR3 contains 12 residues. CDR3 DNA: TGCAGTGCAAGGACAGGGGGCTTCGAGCAGTACTTC. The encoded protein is CSARTGGFEQYF.

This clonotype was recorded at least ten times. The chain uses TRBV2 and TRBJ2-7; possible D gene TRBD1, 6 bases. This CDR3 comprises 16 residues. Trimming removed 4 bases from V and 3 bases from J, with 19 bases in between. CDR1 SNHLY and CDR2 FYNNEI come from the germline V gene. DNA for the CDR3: TGTGCCAGCAGTGGGGCCCTCACAGGGCTCAACTACGAGCAGTACTTC. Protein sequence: CASSGALTGLNYEQYF.

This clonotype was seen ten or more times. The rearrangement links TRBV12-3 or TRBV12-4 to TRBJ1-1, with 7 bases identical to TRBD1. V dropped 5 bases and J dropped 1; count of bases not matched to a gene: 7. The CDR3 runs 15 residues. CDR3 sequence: CASSPEDRANTEAFF. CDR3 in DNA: TGTGCCAGCAGTCCCGAAGACAGGGCGAACACTGAAGCTTTCTTT.

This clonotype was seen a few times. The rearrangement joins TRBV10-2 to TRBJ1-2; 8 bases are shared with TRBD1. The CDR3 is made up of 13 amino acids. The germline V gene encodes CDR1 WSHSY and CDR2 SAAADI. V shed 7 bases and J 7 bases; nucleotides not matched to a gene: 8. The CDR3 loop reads CASTADRARGYTF. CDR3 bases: TGCGCCAGCACTGCGGACAGGGCGCGTGGCTACACCTTC.

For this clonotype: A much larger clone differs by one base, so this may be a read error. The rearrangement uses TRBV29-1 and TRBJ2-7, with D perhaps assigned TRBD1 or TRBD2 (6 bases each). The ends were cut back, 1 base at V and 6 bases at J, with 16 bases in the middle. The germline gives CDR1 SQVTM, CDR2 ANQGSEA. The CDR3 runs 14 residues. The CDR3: CSVEVRLGGGEQYF. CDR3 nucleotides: TGCAGCGTTGAAGTTCGGCTAGGGGGAGGCGAGCAGTACTTC.

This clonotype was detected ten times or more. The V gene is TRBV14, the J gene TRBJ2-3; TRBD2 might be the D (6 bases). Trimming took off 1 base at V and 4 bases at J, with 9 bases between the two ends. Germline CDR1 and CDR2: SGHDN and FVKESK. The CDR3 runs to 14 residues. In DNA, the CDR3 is TGTGCCAGCAGCCAAGTCGGGAGCGCAGATACGCAGTATTTT. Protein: CASSQVGSADTQYF.

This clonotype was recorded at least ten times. The CDR3 DNA sequence: TGTGCCAGCAGCTTAGCGGGAGCCAATCCACGCACAGATACGCAGTATTTT. Encoded protein: CASSLAGANPRTDTQYF. The V call is TRBV7-6, the J call TRBJ2-3; D possibly corresponds to TRBD2 (5 bases). Germline assignment: CDR1 SGHVS and CDR2 FNYEAQ. V was pared by 0 bases and J by 1 base, with 14 bases between. CDR3 length: 17 amino acids.